This T cell receptor beta chain was recorded in a study of neurological immune-mediated disorders. This clonotype has at least ten counts. From the 5' RACE reads, TCRdb called clonotypes with MiXCR, one entry per CDR3 protein. The sample carries under 60,000 distinct CDR3 sequences, 10% recorded once. CDR3 length: 16 amino acids. Germline trimming cut 5 bases from V and 4 bases from J; bases unmatched to any gene: 9. The sequence was obtained from a woman aged 40 to 50 with HTLV-1-associated myelopathy (HAM/TSP). Sequences were obtained from PBMCs. The rearrangement links TRBV12-3 or TRBV12-4 to TRBJ2-1; 9 bases are a match to TRBD2. The CDR3 loop is CASSPGGSGGYNEQFF. The CDR3 DNA follows: TGTGCCAGCAGTCCCGGTGGTAGCGGGGGTTACAATGAGCAGTTCTTC.